The rows below give T cell receptor beta chains drawn from one sample of a study of blood T cell repertoires in COVID-19. TCRdb keeps only in-frame clones here, not all; method: immunoSEQ multiplex PCR. The sample carries about 140,000 clones, roughly 79% recorded once. The sample comprised PBMCs or T cells enriched from blood (not recorded which). The receptor source for this set is a woman between 45 and 65 years old who had recovered from COVID-19. Both conserved end residues are part of each CDR3. A D gene is named only where the DNA matches it firmly. The size entry is marked missing in some rows and otherwise reads once, few, many or a size class.

>TRBJ1-1|.|17|TRBD1|TRBV19
CASSMGTGHAVNTEAFF
TGTGCCAGTAGTATGGGGACAGGCCACGCCGTGAACACTGAAGCTTTCTTT
>TRBJ2-1|once|22|TRBD2|TRBV28
CASSFHPLGPGGSRGGNNEQFF
TGTGCCAGCAGTTTTCACCCATTGGGACCCGGGGGGTCCCGCGGTGGGAACAATGAGCAGTTCTTC
>TRBJ2-7|.|15|TRBD1|TRBV5-1
CASSIARGQAYEQYF
TGCGCCAGCAGCATAGCCCGTGGACAGGCCTACGAGCAGTACTTC
>TRBJ2-3|.|15|TRBD2|TRBV2
CASSERGSGTDTQYF
TGTGCCAGCAGTGAGCGGGGGTCCGGCACAGATACGCAGTATTTT
>TRBJ2-7|.|14|.|TRBV7-9
CASSPGTRVGEQYF
TGTGCCAGCAGCCCCGGGACACGGGTGGGCGAGCAGTACTTC
>TRBJ1-5|.|17|TRBD1|TRBV19
CASSNLDRGLGNQPQHF
TGTGCCAGTAGTAACCTGGACAGGGGGCTTGGCAATCAGCCCCAGCATTTT
>TRBJ2-7|few|18|.|TRBV21-1
CASSENSGVAGQSYEQYF
TGTGCCAGCAGCGAAAATTCGGGAGTAGCGGGACAGTCCTACGAGCAGTACTTC
>TRBJ1-5|.|15|TRBD1|TRBV28
CASSPLGQGWEPQHF
TGTGCCAGCAGTCCACTGGGACAGGGATGGGAGCCCCAGCATTTT
>TRBJ1-2|.|15|TRBD1|TRBV4-1
CASSQSGQGQRGYTF
TGCGCCAGCAGCCAATCAGGACAGGGTCAACGAGGCTACACCTTC
>TRBJ2-4|.|19|.|TRBV6-8
CASRTTHGHLQWSKNIQYF
TGTGCCAGCAGAACAACACACGGACACCTCCAGTGGTCCAAAAACATTCAGTACTTC
>TRBJ2-1|.|13|.|TRBV7-9
CASSLDRRNEQFF
TGTGCCAGCAGCTTAGATAGGCGGAATGAGCAGTTCTTC
>TRBJ2-7|.|14|TRBD1|TRBV2
CASSRTGEAYEQYF
TGTGCCAGCAGCCGGACAGGGGAAGCCTACGAGCAGTACTTC
>TRBJ1-5|.|15|.|TRBV19
CASRLERALGQPQHF
TGTGCCAGTAGGTTGGAGAGGGCCCTCGGGCAGCCCCAGCATTTT
>TRBJ2-1|few|14|.|TRBV5-1
CASSLWQNYNEQFF
TGCGCCAGCAGCCTCTGGCAGAACTACAATGAGCAGTTCTTC
>TRBJ1-1|once|16|.|TRBV4-1
CASSPWSATRNTEAFF
TGCGCCAGCAGCCCCTGGAGCGCCACTCGGAACACTGAAGCTTTCTTT
>TRBJ2-1|.|18|.|TRBV2
CASRPPSGDLQSYNEQFF
TGTGCCAGCCGCCCGCCAAGCGGAGACCTACAATCCTACAATGAGCAGTTCTTC
>TRBJ2-5|.|16|TRBD2|TRBV10-2
CASSDSGEGVGETQYF
TGCGCCAGCAGTGATTCGGGGGAGGGAGTGGGCGAGACCCAGTACTTC
>TRBJ1-5|.|13|.|TRBV11-2
CASSLADNQPQHF
TGTGCCAGCAGCTTAGCAGACAATCAGCCCCAGCATTTT
>TRBJ2-2|.|11|.|TRBV2
CASSVSGQLFF
TGTGCCAGCAGTGTTTCCGGTCAGCTGTTTTTT
>TRBJ1-1|.|13|.|TRBV28
CASSPKQGGKAFF
TGTGCCAGCAGTCCAAAGCAGGGCGGGAAAGCTTTCTTT
>TRBJ2-1|.|13|.|TRBV28
CASAESAYNEQFF
TGTGCCAGCGCGGAGAGCGCCTACAATGAGCAGTTCTTC
>TRBJ2-3|.|15|TRBD2|TRBV19
CASSRGTSSTDTQYF
TGTGCCAGTAGCCGCGGGACTAGCAGCACAGATACGCAGTATTTT
>TRBJ1-2|.|13|TRBD1|TRBV30
CASPSQGAHGYTF
TGTGCCTCTCCCTCGCAGGGGGCTCATGGCTACACCTTC
>TRBJ2-1|.|15|TRBD2|TRBV6-2/TRBV6-3
CASSPGVAGYNEQFF
TGTGCCAGCAGCCCCGGAGTAGCGGGGTACAATGAGCAGTTCTTC
>TRBJ1-5|.|14|.|TRBV4-1
CASSQTSSNQPQHF
TGCGCCAGCAGCCAGACATCTAGCAATCAGCCCCAGCATTTT
>TRBJ2-3|few|13|.|TRBV9
CASSPRTGDTQYF
TGTGCCAGCAGCCCCCGGACGGGGGATACGCAGTATTTT
>TRBJ2-6|.|16|.|TRBV7-3
CASSLDAGSGANVLTF
TGTGCCAGCAGCTTAGACGCGGGGTCTGGGGCCAACGTCCTGACTTTC
>TRBJ2-7|.|18|.|TRBV12-2
CASRFRRPDEPISYEQYF
TGTGCAAGTCGCTTCCGGAGGCCAGACGAACCCATATCCTACGAGCAGTACTTC
>TRBJ2-3|once|14|TRBD1|TRBV24-1
CATRGQGYTDTQYF
TGTGCCACCAGGGGACAGGGTTACACAGATACGCAGTATTTT
>TRBJ1-2|.|15|TRBD1|TRBV30
CACFYSGTGRYGYTF
TGTGCCTGTTTCTACTCCGGGACAGGGCGCTATGGCTACACCTTC
>TRBJ2-1|.|11|.|TRBV20-1
CSAESYNEQFF
TGCAGTGCTGAGTCATACAATGAGCAGTTCTTC
>TRBJ2-3|.|14|.|TRBV13
CASSLGTSGDTQYF
TGTGCCAGCAGCTTAGGCACTTCCGGAGATACGCAGTATTTT
>TRBJ1-3|.|12|TRBD1|TRBV6-5
CASRDRLHTIYF
TGTGCCAGCCGGGACAGGTTACACACCATATATTTT
>TRBJ2-3|.|17|TRBD2|TRBV3-1/TRBV3-2
CASSQVTGTSGAYTQYF
TGTGCCAGCAGCCAAGTTACCGGGACTAGCGGGGCATATACGCAGTATTTT
>TRBJ2-2|.|14|TRBD1|TRBV18
CASSNRDSTGELFF
TGTGCCAGCTCCAACCGGGACAGCACCGGGGAGCTGTTTTTT
>TRBJ1-4|.|15|.|TRBV27
CASSLAGARNEKLFF
TGTGCCAGCAGTTTAGCGGGGGCGAGGAACGAAAAACTGTTTTTT
>TRBJ2-1|.|15|.|TRBV12-5
CASGYERSSYNEQFF
TGTGCTAGTGGTTATGAACGGAGCTCCTACAATGAGCAGTTCTTC
>TRBJ2-5|once|13|TRBD1|TRBV13
CASSLTGTETQYF
TGTGCCAGCAGCTTGACAGGGACCGAGACCCAGTACTTC
>TRBJ2-5|once|15|.|TRBV9
CASSLTGLPQETQYF
TGTGCCAGCAGCCTCACCGGACTACCACAAGAGACCCAGTACTTC
>TRBJ2-3|.|16|.|TRBV5-1
CASSSGMGGYTDTQYF
TGCGCCAGCAGCTCGGGGATGGGGGGTTACACAGATACGCAGTATTTT
>TRBJ2-1|.|13|TRBD2|TRBV6-5
CASSWTSVNEQFF
TGTGCCAGCAGTTGGACTAGCGTCAATGAGCAGTTCTTC
>TRBJ2-5|.|18|TRBD1|TRBV3-1/TRBV3-2
CASSPTGRTGGRTETQYF
TGTGCCAGCAGCCCTACAGGCCGGACAGGGGGCCGTACAGAGACCCAGTACTTC
>TRBJ2-5|few|13|TRBD1|TRBV10-1
CASSSGGAETQYF
TGCGCCAGCAGCTCAGGGGGCGCGGAGACCCAGTACTTC
>TRBJ2-2|.|13|.|TRBV18
CASSPPPPGELFF
TGTGCCAGCTCACCACCCCCTCCCGGGGAGCTGTTTTTT
>TRBJ1-1|.|12|TRBD1|TRBV10-3
CAISPQGAEAFF
TGTGCCATCAGTCCACAGGGGGCTGAAGCTTTCTTT
>TRBJ2-7|.|15|TRBD1|TRBV10-1
CASRAPATGSYEQYF
TGCGCCAGCCGAGCCCCCGCGACAGGGAGCTACGAGCAGTACTTC
>TRBJ1-1|.|15|TRBD1|TRBV7-2
CASSLLQGVNPEAFF
TGTGCCAGCAGCTTATTACAGGGGGTTAACCCTGAAGCTTTCTTT
>TRBJ1-2|.|13|.|TRBV5-4
CASSPDSHYGYTF
TGTGCCAGCAGCCCGGACAGTCACTATGGCTACACCTTC
>TRBJ1-6|.|13|.|TRBV30
CAWMREAGSPLHF
TGTGCCTGGATGAGGGAGGCGGGTTCACCCCTCCACTTT
>TRBJ1-6|.|16|.|TRBV5-1
CASSFDDSTHNSPLHF
TGCGCCAGCAGCTTCGATGACAGCACACACAATTCACCCCTCCACTTT
>TRBJ1-1|.|14|.|TRBV30
CAWSLTGGNTEAFF
TGTGCCTGGAGTCTAACAGGCGGGAACACTGAAGCTTTCTTT
>TRBJ1-2|.|14|.|TRBV28
CASSLTGGTRGYTF
TGTGCCAGCAGTTTAACTGGGGGCACGAGGGGCTACACCTTC
>TRBJ2-3|.|16|TRBD2|TRBV5-4
CASSLARRESADTQYF
TGTGCCAGCAGCTTGGCGCGGCGGGAGAGCGCAGATACGCAGTATTTT
>TRBJ2-7|.|14|TRBD1|TRBV7-6
CASSSGQGSREQYF
TGTGCCAGCAGCTCCGGACAGGGGTCCCGCGAGCAGTACTTC
>TRBJ1-5|.|14|.|TRBV28
CASSFYRVGQPQHF
TGTGCCAGCAGTTTCTACAGGGTTGGCCAGCCCCAGCATTTT
>TRBJ1-6|.|15|.|TRBV3-1/TRBV3-2
CASSQDPLGVSPLHF
TGTGCCAGCAGCCAAGATCCCCTAGGGGTTTCACCCCTCCACTTT
>TRBJ1-5|.|14|.|TRBV3-1/TRBV3-2
CASSQDTTGQPQHF
TGTGCCAGCAGCCAAGATACGACAGGCCAGCCCCAGCATTTT
>TRBJ2-3|.|15|.|TRBV11-2
CASSTTARYTDTQYF
TGTGCCAGCAGCACAACGGCCAGGTACACAGATACGCAGTATTTT